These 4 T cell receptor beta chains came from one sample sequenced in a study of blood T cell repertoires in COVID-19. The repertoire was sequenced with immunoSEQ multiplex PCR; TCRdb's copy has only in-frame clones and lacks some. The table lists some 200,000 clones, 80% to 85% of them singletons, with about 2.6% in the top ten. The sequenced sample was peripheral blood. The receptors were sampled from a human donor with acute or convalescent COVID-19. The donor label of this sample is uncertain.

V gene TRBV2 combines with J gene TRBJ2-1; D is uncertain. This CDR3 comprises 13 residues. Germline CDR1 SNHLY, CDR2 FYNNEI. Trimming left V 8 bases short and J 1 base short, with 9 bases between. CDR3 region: CASVSISYNEQFF. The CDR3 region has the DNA TGTGCCAGCGTCAGTATTTCCTACAATGAGCAGTTCTTC.

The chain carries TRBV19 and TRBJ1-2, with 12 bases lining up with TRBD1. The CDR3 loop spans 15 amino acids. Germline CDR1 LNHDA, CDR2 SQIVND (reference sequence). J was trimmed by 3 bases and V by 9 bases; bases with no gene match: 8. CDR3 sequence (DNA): TGTGCCAGCTCGGGACAGGGGGCAGGGGACTATGGCTACACCTTC. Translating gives CASSGQGAGDYGYTF.

For the CDR3, the DNA is TGTGCCAGCAAGGGGTTCAGAAATGAAAAACTGTTTTTT. It yields the protein CASKGFRNEKLFF. The chain joins TRBV6-5 to TRBJ1-4, with D possibly being TRBD1 (5 bases). The ends were cut back, 7 bases at V and 5 bases at J, with 11 bases in the middle. This CDR3 is built from 13 residues. Germline lookup yields CDR1 MNHEY and CDR2 SVGAGI.

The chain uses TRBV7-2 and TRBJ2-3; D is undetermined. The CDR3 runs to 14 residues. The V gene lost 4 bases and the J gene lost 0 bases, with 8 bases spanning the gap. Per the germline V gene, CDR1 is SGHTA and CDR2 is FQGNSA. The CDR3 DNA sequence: TGTGCCAGCAGCTCCTTATCTAGCACAGATACGCAGTATTTT. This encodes CASSSLSSTDTQYF.